The present entry profiles one T cell receptor beta chain with its context. Antigen: not known. Some clones are missing from TCRdb's copy, which holds only in-frame ones; the method was immunoSEQ multiplex PCR. The data contain 800,000 to 950,000 clones, roughly 96% of them seen just once; the ten biggest clones take up less than 0.3%. Germline V CDR1 and CDR2: SEHNR, FQNEAQ (reference sequence). With 5 bases removed from V and 6 bases from J, the gap between germline ends came to 7 bases. This CDR3 is built from 11 residues. Positively selected for CCR7, the CD45RO-negative cells used as naive CD8 cells excluded terminally differentiated effector memory CD45RA+ cells. These data are taken from a study of shared clonotypes between healthy human individuals. Study-wide results and caveats: Estimated richness values were generally larger in naive subsets than in memory subsets.

The chain recombines TRBV7-9 with TRBJ2-5; unclear D gene. This receptor was taken from a young man in good health. Sequencing input: naive CD8+ T cells sorted from blood. The CDR3 region is CASSQEKTQYF. The CDR3 nucleotides read TGTGCCAGCAGCCAGGAAAAGACCCAGTACTTC.